This T cell receptor (beta chain) stems from a study of cytomegalovirus exposure and HLA in healthy donors (dated by TCRdb to the late 2010s). A note on the overall study: An earlier analysis of approximately 640 of the donors reported 250 to 350 Gb of sequence data and 100 million to 140 million unique TCR beta sequences from 150 million to 200 million T cells. An earlier analysis of 587 of the donors applied high-throughput TCR beta sequencing to assess whether each TCR beta V gene segment acted as functional or pseudogenic. About five DR-DQ haplotypes were treated as single units for association and clustering because of strong linkage in the cohort. Alongside the repertoire data, information on donor age, sex, ethnicity and CMV serostatus was compiled. An early release covering more than 500 HLA-typed donors comprised about 310 gigabases of sequencing data and some 79 million unique TCR sequences. A later analysis re-examined previously published TCR beta repertoires from over 500 donors and added high-resolution HLA genotyping to investigate patterns of TCR occurrence. The study was designed to test whether signatures of past pathogen exposure could be identified by cataloging public T cell receptors. A later genetic analysis used genome-wide SNP genotypes for 398 of the 666 donors, treating that subset as a discovery cohort. The study combined high-throughput TCR immunosequencing, statistical association of individual TCRs with disease status, and machine learning to predict cytomegalovirus infection status. HLA typing covered class I and class II loci at four-digit resolution. The genetic ancestry cluster associated with self-reported Caucasian donors included approximately 85% of the 350 to 500 genotyped donors. The number of donors typed differed by locus, with roughly 629-640 for A, B, C, DRB1 and DQB1, 522 for DQA1, under 610 for DPA1, and around 460 for DPB1. Along with the approximately 620-subject first cohort, a separate validation cohort of 120 different subjects was used. Using immunosequencing, the study profiled T cell repertoires from 550 to 750 subjects and related those repertoires to cytomegalovirus serostatus. All discovery cohort repertoires had been generated on a single sequencing platform. Rather than drawing on any new phenotypic data, the later analysis identified candidate immune exposures from TCR beta sequences and the way those sequences occurred across donors. Across approximately 420 genotyped donors of the cohort, an average of roughly 250,000 unique TCR beta nucleotide sequences per donor were sequenced, and roughly 20% of those sequences were non-productive.

In total, 600 or so healthy bone marrow donors made up the cohort. At the time of sampling, every cohort member was nominally healthy, though immune exposures that went unrecorded were likely present. The donor was CMV seronegative and belonged to the group of approximately 320 seronegative cohort members. A peripheral blood sample was collected from each donor, and TCR beta sequencing was performed on peripheral blood mononuclear cells. The Qiagen DNeasy Blood Extraction Kit was used to extract genomic DNA from the blood cell samples. The investigation overall reported the following: A later analysis associated some 17,000 TCR beta sequences with specific HLA alleles at a false discovery rate of 0.05. In a later analysis, several top co-occurrence clusters were reported to appear linked to parvovirus B19, influenza, CMV and Epstein-Barr virus. For the cohort, immune exposure information was limited to CMV serostatus. In vitro tests confirmed that a few of the cytomegalovirus-associated TCR beta chains recognize cytomegalovirus antigens. The study listed 164 TCR beta chains as associated with cytomegalovirus. An earlier analysis of approximately 500 of the donors showed that most TCR beta V segments appeared in productive rearrangements either about 87% or about 30% of the time, which broadly matched IMGT annotations. When HLA alleles, especially DR and DQ, strongly co-occurred, attributing TCR associations to individual alleles was difficult. In a later analysis, TCR association rates were found to vary across HLA loci, with the most associated TCRs seen for DRB1 alleles and the fewest for HLA-C alleles. The cohort was sequenced for TCR beta chains only, and without alpha or paired-chain data the features that could be detected were limited. Over 15 rarely observed V segments, including chromosome 9 orphons, were excluded from the earlier analysis of about 610 of the donors because counts were too low. The classifier was reported to diagnose cytomegalovirus status with high specificity and sensitivity in both the original cohort and the validation cohort. Roughly uniform sequencing depth across donors was assumed in presence/absence analyses, although this assumption may not hold. A further reported finding was that TCR beta sequences accurately predicted the HLA-A and HLA-B alleles for most subjects in the first cohort. A later genetic analysis associated a missense DCLRE1C variant with V-gene and J-gene trimming of TCR beta chains, and an independent cohort replicated the association. Some IMGT-functional V segments, including TRBV6-2 and TRBV6-3, could not be told apart with the 87-base-pair reads, so those segments were excluded. Because some donors lacked HLA typing at each locus, the association tests relied only on the typed subset. In a later analysis, most CMV-associated TCR beta chains were found to appear HLA-restricted, with HLA associations seemingly driven largely by CMV exposure. The authors suggested that the approach could potentially be extended to other disease states and immunological phenotypes. Correlated functional status among segregating V segments might be attributable to linkage disequilibrium, but an unknown experimental factor could not be ruled out. According to a later genetic analysis, donors in an Asian-associated ancestry cluster had fewer N-insertions in productive TCRs than the approximately 630-donor mean. A cluster of highly shared sequence variants was judged likely to be a technical artifact of the sequencing pipeline. In a later analysis, HLA-associated TCR beta chains showed more clonal expansion and lower generation probabilities than non-associated chains that were equally common. Most TCR sequences were observed very rarely across donors, whereas some public TCRs were present in many individuals.

The protocol used for the library was the immunoSEQ multiplex PCR assay. For the multiplex PCR, a mixture combining 60 forward primers for TCR Vbeta segments and 13 reverse primers for TCR Jbeta segments was used. The CDR3 region of rearranged TCR beta genes was amplified from genomic DNA by a multiplex PCR assay. Amplified TCR beta libraries were sequenced as 87-base-pair reads on the Illumina HiSeq System. As for how the authors treated the data: A later analysis counted tens of millions of unique TCR beta chains across the 550 to 750 repertoires, and approximately 11 million of these chains were shared by at least two donors. A nearest-neighbor algorithm error-corrected the raw reads and collapsed the reads into unique sequences, merging closely related sequences to remove PCR and sequencing errors. To assign V, D and J gene segments, CDR3 sequences were aligned to IMGT reference sequences. For a sequence to be retained, a match of at least six nucleotides was required to both a V gene segment and a J gene segment. A rearrangement was called productive if the CDR3 had no stop codons and remained in frame with V and J, and every other rearrangement was called non-productive. CDR3 was defined by IMGT convention, running from the second conserved V-encoded cysteine to the conserved J-encoded phenylalanine. Sequences without an unambiguous match to a single V gene segment were excluded from the earlier analysis of 450 to 750 of the donors. In an earlier analysis of several hundred of the donors, a V segment was called functional when productive rearrangements were above 56.7%, and segregating when the standard deviation between donors exceeded 5%. A statistical classification framework was built for diagnosing cytomegalovirus status from the catalog of TCR beta chain sequences. A later analysis assigned V and J genes by comparing TCR nucleotide sequences with IMGT/GENE-DB human TR gene sequences. Using the TCRdist pipeline, a later analysis assigned CDR3 sequences along with most-parsimonious VDJ recombination scenarios. In a later analysis, each TCR beta chain was defined by its CDR3 amino acid sequence together with its V-gene family, and reads without a unique V-gene family were excluded. To address suspected cross-contamination and a sequencing artifact, a later analysis removed approximately 590 highly shared, low-generation-probability nucleotide sequences. A later analysis calculated a clonal expansion index for each public chain from normalized within-repertoire ranks of inferred template counts. A later analysis computed generation probabilities with a VDJ recombination model fitted to out-of-frame rearrangements, and checked the results against IGoR. A later analysis scored TCR-TCR, TCR-HLA and TCR-CMV co-occurrence with hypergeometric tests, applying a repertoire-size bias correction to TCR pairs. To estimate false discovery rates, a later analysis permuted the HLA or CMV assignments 20 times. A later analysis grouped co-occurring TCRs with DBSCAN, adding TCRdist sequence similarity when clustering within HLA-allele-positive subsets. Repertoires with fewer than 30,000 or more than 120,000 public chains, plus five repertoires with anomalous nucleotide sharing, were excluded from co-occurrence clustering. Not all clones reach the TCRdb copy of this immuneACCESS table, which keeps in-frame sequences only. Checked studies attribute under half of the gap to unresolved V genes and leave the rest unexplained. V, J and clone size derive from that table, while D and trimming were established from the DNA sequence. The sample table records over 100,000 clones; around nine tenths of these occur just once. The ten top clones hold less than 5.5% of the sample.

A word on this clone: This clone's antigen is unknown. Qualities for individual bases were not recorded, and no much larger clone is one base off.

The CDR3 contains 15 residues, cysteine and phenylalanine counted. Just the 45-base CDR3 DNA is kept, in frame starting at base 1. Relative to germline, V is 7 bases shorter and J is 7 bases shorter, with 22 bases between their ends. Reading the germline V gene (reference sequence) gives CDR1 SEHNR and CDR2 FQNEAQ. This TCR derives from a woman aged 30 to 39 in good health and CMV-seronegative. Material for sequencing was PBMCs. Rearrangement joined TRBV7-9 to TRBJ1-2, with TRBD1 perhaps the D gene, on 5 matching bases. The DNA is as follows: TGTGCCAGCATCCAAGGTTATCGCAGGGATGGTGGCTACACCTTC. This yields the protein CASIQGYRRDGGYTF.